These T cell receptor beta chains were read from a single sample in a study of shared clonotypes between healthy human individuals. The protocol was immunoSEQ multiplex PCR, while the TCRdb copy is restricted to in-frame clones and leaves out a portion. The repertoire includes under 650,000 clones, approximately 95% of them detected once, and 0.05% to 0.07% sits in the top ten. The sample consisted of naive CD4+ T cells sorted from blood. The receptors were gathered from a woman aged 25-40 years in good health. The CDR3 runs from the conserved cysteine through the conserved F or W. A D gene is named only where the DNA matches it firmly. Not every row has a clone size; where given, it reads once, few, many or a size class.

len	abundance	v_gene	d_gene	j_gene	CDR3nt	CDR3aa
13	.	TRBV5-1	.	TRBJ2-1	TGCGCCAGCAGCTTGGTCGGGACCAATGAGCAGTTCTTC	CASSLVGTNEQFF
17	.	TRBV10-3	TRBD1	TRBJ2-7	TGTGCCATCAGTGATGCCGGGACAGGGCTGACGGGGGGCGAGCAGTACTTC	CAISDAGTGLTGGEQYF
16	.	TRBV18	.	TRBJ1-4	TGTGCCAGCTCACCACGGGGTCCCGCAACTAATGAAAAACTGTTTTTT	CASSPRGPATNEKLFF
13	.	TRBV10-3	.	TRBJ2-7	TGTGCCATCAGGGAAGGAGAGCTTTACGAGCAGTACTTC	CAIREGELYEQYF
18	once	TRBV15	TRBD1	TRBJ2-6	TGTGCCACCAGCAGTCAGGGGGGGACAGGGCTTTGGGCCAACGTCCTGACTTTC	CATSSQGGTGLWANVLTF
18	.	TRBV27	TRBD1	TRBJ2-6	TGTGCCAGCAGTTTATCGCCGGGACAGACCTCTGGGGCCAACGTCCTGACTTTC	CASSLSPGQTSGANVLTF
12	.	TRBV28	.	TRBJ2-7	TGTGCCAGCAGTTTAAAGAAGTACGAGCAGTACTTC	CASSLKKYEQYF
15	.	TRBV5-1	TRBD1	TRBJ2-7	TGCGCCAGCAGCTCGGGACAGCTGAGCTCCTACGAGCAGTACTTC	CASSSGQLSSYEQYF
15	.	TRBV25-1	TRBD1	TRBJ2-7	TGTGCCAGCAGTGAACCCGGGACAGGGGGACACGAGCAGTACTTC	CASSEPGTGGHEQYF
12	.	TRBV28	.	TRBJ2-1	TGTGCCAGCAGTACAAGTTACAATGAGCAGTTCTTC	CASSTSYNEQFF
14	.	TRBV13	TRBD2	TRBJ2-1	TGTGCCAGCAGAATCGGCGGGAGGGAATATGAGCAGTTCTTC	CASRIGGREYEQFF
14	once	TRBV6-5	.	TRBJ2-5	TGTGCCAGCAGTTTCAATAGTGGGCAAGAGACCCAGTACTTC	CASSFNSGQETQYF
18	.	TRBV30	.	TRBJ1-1	TGTGCCTGGAGGGTAAAGGGTATCGGGGCCAGGGGTGAAACTGAAGCTTTCTTT	CAWRVKGIGARGETEAFF
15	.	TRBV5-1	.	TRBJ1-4	TGCGCCAGCAGCTTGGAAATTGCAACTAATGAAAAACTGTTTTTT	CASSLEIATNEKLFF
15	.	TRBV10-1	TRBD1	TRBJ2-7	TGCGCCAGCAGTCCCGGGACAGGGGTATCCTACGAGCAGTACTTC	CASSPGTGVSYEQYF
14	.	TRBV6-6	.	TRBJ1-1	TGTGCCAGCAGTTCGACAGGTCGGAACACTGAAGCTTTCTTT	CASSSTGRNTEAFF
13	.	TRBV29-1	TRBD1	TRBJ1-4	TGCAGCGTTGGGGACAGGGTCGGCGAAAAACTGTTTTTT	CSVGDRVGEKLFF
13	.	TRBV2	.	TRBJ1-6	TGTGCCAGCATCCGGGTGGTAGATTCACCCCTCCACTTT	CASIRVVDSPLHF
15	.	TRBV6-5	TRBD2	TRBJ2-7	TGTGCCAGCAGACTAGCGGGACTAGCGGGAGTTGAGCAGTACTTC	CASRLAGLAGVEQYF
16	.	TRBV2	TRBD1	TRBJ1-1	TGTGCCAGCAGCATTGAAAAACAGGGGGCGGGAACTGAAGCTTTCTTT	CASSIEKQGAGTEAFF